This section outlines one T cell receptor (beta chain) sequence together with its context. No antigen is known for it. RNA transcripts served as the template for amplifying TCR beta CDR3 regions. The HTBI primer set was used in a first-round RT-PCR of the TCR CDR3. TCRdb processed the multiplex PCR reads anew with MiXCR; each CDR3 protein has one entry. The table lists about 380,000 distinct CDR3 sequences, 15% to 20% of them singletons. In germline, CDR1 is DFQATT, CDR2 SNEGSKA (reference sequence). V was clipped by 7 bases and J by 0 bases, with 10 bases between them. CDR3 length equals 13 residues. The sample originates from a study of T cells in Graves' hyperthyroidism and ophthalmopathy. Study findings and constraints: Blood also showed most of the thyroid clonotypes that were expanded above 0.001.

The V gene is TRBV20-1, the J gene TRBJ2-1, with D maybe TRBD1 (5 bases). The receptor was isolated from a man in his late teens or twenties with Graves' ophthalmopathy. The sample comprised blood. CDR3: CSGVTASYNEQFF. The CDR3 nucleotides read TGCAGTGGGGTGACAGCCTCCTACAATGAGCAGTTCTTC.